This record covers a single T cell receptor (beta chain). CDR1 and CDR2 (germline): SGDLS, YYNGEE. The CDR3 is made up of 14 amino acids. V lost 0 bases and J lost 8, with 14 bases in between. This sample is part of a study of beta chain features in type 1 diabetes. Study-wide background: There was similarity between patients and healthy donors in age, gender and cell yields.

Expressed TCRB transcripts got sequenced, as all isolated RNA was reverse transcribed. Repertoires were generated with immunoSEQ multiplex PCR, while TCRdb's copy carries only in-frame clones and drops some. The sample records over 700,000 clones, about 17% being singletons. The sequencing sample was made of naive CD4+ T cells from blood. This rearrangement joins TRBV9 to TRBJ1-2; D is undetermined. The clonotype was recovered from a woman under 30 in good health. The CDR3 DNA is TGTGCCAGCAGCGTAGCACCCTCCGGCGGCGGCTACACCTTC. This gives the protein CASSVAPSGGGYTF.